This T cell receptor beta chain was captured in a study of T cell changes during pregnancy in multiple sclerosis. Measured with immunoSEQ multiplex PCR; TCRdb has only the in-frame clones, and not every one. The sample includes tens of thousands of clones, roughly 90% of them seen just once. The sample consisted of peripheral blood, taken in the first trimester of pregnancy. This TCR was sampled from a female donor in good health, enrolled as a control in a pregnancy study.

For the CDR3, the DNA is TGTGCCAGTAGTACCGGCGGGGGACTAGTCTACAATGAGCAGTTCTTC. Translating gives CASSTGGGLVYNEQFF. The chain is built from TRBV19 and TRBJ2-1; 8 positions agree with TRBD2. Germline CDR1 reads LNHDA; CDR2 reads SQIVND (reference sequence). CDR3 length: 16 amino acids. V dropped 4 bases and J dropped 3; count of bases not matched to a gene: 8.